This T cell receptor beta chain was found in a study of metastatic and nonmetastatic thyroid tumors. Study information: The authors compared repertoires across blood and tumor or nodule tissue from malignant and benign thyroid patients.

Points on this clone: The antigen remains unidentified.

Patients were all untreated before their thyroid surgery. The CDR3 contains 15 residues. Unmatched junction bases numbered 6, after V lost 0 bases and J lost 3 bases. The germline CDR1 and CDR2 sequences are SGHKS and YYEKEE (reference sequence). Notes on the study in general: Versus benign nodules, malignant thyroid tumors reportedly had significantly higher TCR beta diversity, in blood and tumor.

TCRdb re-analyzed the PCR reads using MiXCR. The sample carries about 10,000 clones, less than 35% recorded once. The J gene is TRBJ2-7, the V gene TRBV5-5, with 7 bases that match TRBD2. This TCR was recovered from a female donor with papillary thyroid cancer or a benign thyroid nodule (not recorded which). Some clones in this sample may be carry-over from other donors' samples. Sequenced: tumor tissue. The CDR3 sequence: CASSLGEGSFYEQYV. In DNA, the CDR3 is TGTGCCAGCAGCTTGGGGGAGGGATCTTTCTACGAGCAGTACGTC.